The TCR beta chain described here comes from a study of T cells in women clearing cervical HPV infection. Some clones are missing from TCRdb's copy, which holds only in-frame ones; the method was immunoSEQ multiplex PCR. This table holds about 30,000 clones. A word on this clone: Its target is unknown. Read coverage stops 3 residues before the CDR3 terminus; the germline J gene supplies the remainder.

The CDR3 runs 17 residues. Germline V gene sequence: CDR1 SNHLY, CDR2 FYNNEI. J lost 2 bases, V lost 6 bases, and 7 bases had no gene match. General observations from the study: CIN3+ cases had significantly higher TCR richness than controls; evenness did not differ. Associations may precede or follow infection; HPV-specific or memory T cells were not isolated. TRBV6-7 relative abundance averaged roughly 0.099% in cases and about 0.17% in controls.

The sequence derives from a woman aged 18-70 years with a cervical HPV16 infection that either progressed to CIN3+ or cleared (not recorded which). The specimen was blood buffy coat. This chain joins TRBV2 and TRBJ2-5; TRBD2 aligns across 15 bases. The CDR3 loop reads CASRRGLAGGDQETQYF. CDR3 DNA, as far as it was read: TGTGCCAGCAGGAGGGGACTAGCGGGGGGAGATCAAGAGACC.